The 22 T cell receptor beta chains below all came from one sample that was sequenced in a study of Ad26.COV2.S vaccination and SARS-CoV-2 variants. Sequencing was performed with immunoSEQ multiplex PCR; in TCRdb, only in-frame clones are kept and a portion is missing. The sample has around 450,000 clones; about 88% are singletons. This sample's treatment: 19 received Ad26.COV2.S at low or high dose, single or two shots; roughly five received placebo; per-sample allocation not given. Day 63 following the first vaccine or placebo injection was when the samples were taken. The material was peripheral blood, obtained in a trial of Ad26.COV2.S vaccine versus placebo. These receptors originate from a person aged 18-60 years who received the Ad26.COV2.S COVID-19 vaccine or a placebo.

This clone was counted once. This rearrangement joins TRBV19 to TRBJ1-2; D is undetermined. Trimming took off 0 bases at V and 3 bases at J, with 5 bases between the two ends. Germline assignment: CDR1 LNHDA and CDR2 SQIVND (reference sequence). CDR3 length equals 13 residues. The CDR3 is CASSIDQDYGYTF. DNA for the CDR3: TGTGCCAGTAGTATAGATCAGGACTATGGCTACACCTTC.

This clone was seen only once. The chain combines TRBV4-1 with TRBJ2-3; possibly TRBD2 for D (6 bases). The germline V and J ends were trimmed by 1 base and 2 bases, with 25 bases remaining between them. The germline gives CDR1 MGHRA, CDR2 YSYEKL. CDR3 length: 20 residues. This CDR3 reads CASSQGRESAREPATDTQYF. The CDR3 bases are TGCGCCAGCAGCCAAGGCCGGGAGTCGGCCCGAGAACCAGCCACAGATACGCAGTATTTT.

This clone was found a few times. The chain is built from TRBV13 and TRBJ2-7, with a weak D call TRBD1 (5 bases). V was pared by 2 bases and J by 4 bases, with 12 bases between. CDR1 is PRHDT, CDR2 FYEKMQ, per germline (reference sequence). The CDR3 has 14 amino acids. The DNA of the CDR3 is TGTGCCAGCAGCTTAATGCAGGGCGGTTACGAGCAGTACGTC. Translated, it gives CASSLMQGGYEQYV.

Here the CDR3 DNA reads TGTGCCAGCAGCCAGTATGGTTCACCCCTCCACTTT. As protein: CASSQYGSPLHF. This rearrangement joins TRBV3-1 (or the pseudogene TRBV3-2) to TRBJ1-6; the D is unclear. V was clipped by 3 bases and J by 9 bases, with 6 bases between them. The CDR3 covers 12 residues. The germline CDR1 and CDR2 sequences are LGHDT and YNNKEL (reference sequence).

The chain employs TRBV2 and TRBJ2-2; 11 bases fit TRBD2. The CDR3 sequence is 15 residues long. Germline CDR1 SNHLY, CDR2 FYNNEI. With V trimmed by 6 bases and J by 6 bases, 6 bases remained unmatched. CDR3 coding DNA: TGTGCCAGCAGACTAGCGGGAGAGGGGCCCGGGGAGCTGTTTTTT. Protein: CASRLAGEGPGELFF.

The chain carries TRBV28 and TRBJ1-4; D remains ambiguous. The CDR3 has 16 amino acids. Germline V gene lookup returns CDR1 MDHEN and CDR2 SYDVKM. V gave up 6 bases and J gave up 0 bases, with 14 bases separating them. CDR3 sequence: CASSSPPFATNEKLFF. The CDR3 nucleotides read TGTGCCAGCAGCAGTCCTCCGTTTGCAACTAATGAAAAACTGTTTTTT.

V gene TRBV30 combines with J gene TRBJ2-1; 8 nucleotides align to TRBD2. The CDR3 is 17 residues long. J was trimmed by 6 bases and V by 3 bases; bases with no gene match: 16. CDR1 and CDR2 (germline): GTSNPN, SVGIG (reference sequence). The CDR3 coding sequence is TGTGCCTGGAGCCTAACGGGTCTGCGGGGGGTTGTCAATGAGCAGTTCTTC. This sequence encodes CAWSLTGLRGVVNEQFF.

The chain uses TRBV5-1 and TRBJ1-1; D remains unclear. The CDR3 runs 14 residues. Per the germline V gene, CDR1 is SGHRS and CDR2 is YFSETQ. V lost 6 bases and J lost 3, with 15 bases in between. CDR3 bases: TGCGCCAGCACCCGGTGGGGTGGTGACACTGAAGCTTTCTTT. Residues: CASTRWGGDTEAFF.

This clone appeared a few times. The chain joins TRBV7-3 to TRBJ2-1; D is perhaps TRBD2 (5 bases). The CDR3 runs 16 residues. Trimming cost V 2 bases and J 4 bases, with 15 bases left between them. The germline CDR1 and CDR2 sequences are SGHTA and FQGTGA. The CDR3 loop is CASSLAEGSGYNEQFF. CDR3 coding DNA: TGTGCCAGCAGCTTAGCCGAGGGCTCTGGTTACAATGAGCAGTTCTTC.

This CDR3 reads CASGIERDSPLHF. The CDR3 DNA is TGTGCTAGTGGAATAGAAAGGGATTCACCCCTCCACTTT. V and J are TRBV12-5 and TRBJ1-6; D not certain. The length of the CDR3 is 13 residues. Deletions cut 6 bases from V and 8 bases from J, with 11 bases between. CDR1 and CDR2 from the germline V gene are LGHNT and FRNRAP.

This clone appeared a few times. The CDR3 DNA reads TGTGCCAGCAGCTTAAGACCAGATAACACCGGGGAGCTGTTTTTT. It encodes CASSLRPDNTGELFF. The chain links TRBV5-4 to TRBJ2-2, with no clear D. Trimming shortened V by 2 bases and J by 2 bases, and 10 bases separated the two germline ends. Germline lookup yields CDR1 SGHNT and CDR2 YYREEE (reference sequence). CDR3 length equals 15 residues.

The V and J genes are TRBV30 and TRBJ1-6; D possibly corresponds to TRBD1 (5 bases). Looked up from germline, CDR1 is GTSNPN and CDR2 is SVGIG (reference sequence). The germline V and J ends were trimmed by 4 bases and 10 bases, with 14 bases remaining between them. The CDR3 contains 13 residues. The CDR3 spells CAWNQGQVSPLHF. In nucleotides, the CDR3 is TGTGCCTGGAACCAGGGTCAGGTGTCACCCCTCCACTTT.

This clone was recorded once. This rearrangement joins TRBV7-2 to TRBJ2-1; TRBD2 is a possible D gene (5 bases). Trimming stripped 2 bases from V and 7 bases from J, with 18 bases between. Germline loops: CDR1 SGHTA, CDR2 FQGNSA. The CDR3 is 16 residues long. The CDR3 DNA reads as TGTGCCAGCAGCTTATCGAGCGGACCACTTCGGAATGAGCAGTTCTTC. Translation gives CASSLSSGPLRNEQFF.

The chain recombines TRBV7-2 with TRBJ2-2; 7 bases match TRBD2. Germline assignment: CDR1 SGHTA and CDR2 FQGNSA. J was trimmed by 3 bases and V by 3 bases; bases with no gene match: 10. The CDR3 runs 17 residues. The CDR3 protein is CASSLKFQRGYTGELFF. The CDR3 DNA reads TGTGCCAGCAGCTTGAAGTTCCAGCGGGGCTACACCGGGGAGCTGTTTTTT.

V and J are TRBV4-3 and TRBJ1-1, with unresolved D. CDR3 length equals 15 residues. V was trimmed by 1 base and J by 0 bases, leaving 9 bases between them. Looked up from germline, CDR1 is LGHNA and CDR2 is YSLEER. Here the CDR3 DNA reads TGCGCCAGCAGCCAAGGGGTCACAATGAACACTGAAGCTTTCTTT. Amino acids: CASSQGVTMNTEAFF.

This sequence joins TRBV30 and TRBJ2-3, with D maybe TRBD2 (5 bases). Germline CDR1 reads GTSNPN; CDR2 reads SVGIG (reference sequence). V was cut by 2 bases and J by 2 bases, with 8 bases left in between. This CDR3 region has 13 residues. CDR3 sequence reads: CAWSSGFTDTQYF. In nucleotides, the CDR3 is TGTGCCTGGAGTAGCGGTTTCACAGATACGCAGTATTTT.

The gene calls are TRBV7-2 and TRBJ2-5, with D maybe TRBD2 (6 bases). The CDR3 runs 15 residues. Germline assignment: CDR1 SGHTA and CDR2 FQGNSA. Trimming pared 5 bases from V and 4 bases from J, leaving 17 bases between. This CDR3 is CASSQNGHGGETQYF. DNA for the CDR3: TGTGCCAGCAGCCAAAACGGACACGGGGGAGAGACCCAGTACTTC.

V is TRBV27 and J is TRBJ2-3, with D possibly TRBD2 on 5 matching bases. Germline V lookup: CDR1 MNHEY, CDR2 SMNVEV (reference sequence). The ends were cut back, 5 bases at V and 4 bases at J, with 16 bases in the middle. This CDR3 contains 15 residues. CDR3 protein: CASSRWVGDPDTQYF. The CDR3 bases are TGTGCCAGCAGTCGGTGGGTGGGAGATCCAGATACGCAGTATTTT.

This sequence joins TRBV2 and TRBJ1-5; no definite D call. The CDR3 is 15 amino acids. From germline, CDR1 is SNHLY and CDR2 FYNNEI. Trimming shortened V by 3 bases and J by 2 bases, and 11 bases separated the two germline ends. CDR3 in DNA: TGTGCCAGCAGTGAGTCCGAGGAGGGCAATCAGCCCCAGCATTTT. Translation gives CASSESEEGNQPQHF.

V is TRBV4-2 and J is TRBJ2-5; D is unclear. The V gene lost 0 bases and the J gene lost 4 bases, with 9 bases spanning the gap. This CDR3 region has 14 residues. Germline loops: CDR1 LGHNA, CDR2 YNFKEQ. The CDR3 region has the DNA TGTGCCAGCAGCCAAGAAGGGTATGCAGAGACCCAGTACTTC. Its protein product is CASSQEGYAETQYF.

The chain links TRBV6-5 to TRBJ1-2; 7 nucleotides agree with TRBD1. CDR1 is MNHEY and CDR2 is SVGAGI in the germline V gene. Germline trimming cut 2 bases from V and 8 bases from J; bases unmatched to any gene: 14. The CDR3 is made up of 16 amino acids. CDR3: CASSYGARPTGDGYTF. DNA for the CDR3: TGTGCCAGCAGTTACGGGGCGCGTCCTACAGGGGACGGCTACACCTTC.

The chain employs TRBV18 and TRBJ2-1, with 8 positions matching TRBD1. In germline, CDR1 is KGHSH, CDR2 LQKENI. Trimming cost V 2 bases and J 5 bases; bases outside gene matches: 11. The CDR3 length is 17 residues. CDR3: CASSPMSRQGPNNEQFF. CDR3 in DNA: TGTGCCAGCTCACCAATGTCCCGACAGGGGCCGAACAATGAGCAGTTCTTC.